This record covers a single T cell receptor (beta chain). What it binds is unknown. This sample is drawn from a study of T cell responses to AZD1222 COVID-19 vaccine. Findings of the study overall: Regions 160-218 and 743-854 dominated among vaccine-associated CD4 TCRs spanning spike. Epitopes outside B.1.351 and B.1.1.7 mutated regions reportedly drew nearly half of spike TCRs.

V dropped 5 bases and J dropped 8; count of bases not matched to a gene: 5. Germline lookup yields CDR1 LNHDA and CDR2 SQIVND (reference sequence). The CDR3 has 14 residues. Profiled with immunoSEQ multiplex PCR; TCRdb holds only in-frame clones, not every one. The sample records 150,000 to 200,000 clones, just under 95% being singletons. This receptor was taken from an adult in good health. This sample comprised peripheral blood, obtained on day 0 of AZD1222 vaccination. The chain links TRBV19 to TRBJ1-6; 8 positions agree with TRBD1. The CDR3 reads CASSDRGLDSPLHF. CDR3 sequence (DNA): TGTGCCAGTAGTGACAGGGGACTCGATTCACCCCTCCACTTT. The variable domain in full, with the rest retrieved from reference TRBV19 and TRBJ1-6, is DGGITQSPKYLFRKEGQNVTLSCEQNLNHDAMYWYRQDPGQGLRLIYYSQIVNDFQKGDIAEGYSVSREKKESFPLTVTSAQKNPTAFYLCASSDRGLDSPLHFGNGTRLTVT.